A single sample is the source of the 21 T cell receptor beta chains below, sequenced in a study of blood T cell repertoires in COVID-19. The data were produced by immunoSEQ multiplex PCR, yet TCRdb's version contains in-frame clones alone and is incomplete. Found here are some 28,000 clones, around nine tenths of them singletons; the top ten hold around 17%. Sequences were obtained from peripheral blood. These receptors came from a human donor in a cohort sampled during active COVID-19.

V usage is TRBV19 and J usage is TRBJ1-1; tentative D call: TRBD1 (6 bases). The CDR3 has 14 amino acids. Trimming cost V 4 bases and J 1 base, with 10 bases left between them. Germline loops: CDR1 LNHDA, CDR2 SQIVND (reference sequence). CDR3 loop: CASSTLTGNTEAFF. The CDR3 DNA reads TGTGCCAGTAGTACGTTGACAGGGAACACTGAAGCTTTCTTT.

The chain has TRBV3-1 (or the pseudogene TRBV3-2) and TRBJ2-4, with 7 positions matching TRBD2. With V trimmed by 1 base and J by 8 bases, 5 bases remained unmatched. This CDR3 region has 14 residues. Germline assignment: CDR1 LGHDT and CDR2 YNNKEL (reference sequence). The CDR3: CASSQVPGGHIQYF. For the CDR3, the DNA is TGTGCCAGCAGCCAAGTACCGGGGGGTCACATTCAGTACTTC.

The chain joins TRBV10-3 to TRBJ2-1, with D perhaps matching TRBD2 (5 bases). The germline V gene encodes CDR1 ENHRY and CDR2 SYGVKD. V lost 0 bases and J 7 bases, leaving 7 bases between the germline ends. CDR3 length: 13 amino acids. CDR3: CAISESRVNEQFF. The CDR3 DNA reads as TGTGCCATCAGTGAGTCGAGGGTAAATGAGCAGTTCTTC.

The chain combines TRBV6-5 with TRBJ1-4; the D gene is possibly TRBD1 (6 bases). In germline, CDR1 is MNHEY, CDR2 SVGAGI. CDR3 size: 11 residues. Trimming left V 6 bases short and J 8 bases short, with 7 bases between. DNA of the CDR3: TGTGCCAGCAGGACAGGAGAAAAACTGTTTTTT. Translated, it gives CASRTGEKLFF.

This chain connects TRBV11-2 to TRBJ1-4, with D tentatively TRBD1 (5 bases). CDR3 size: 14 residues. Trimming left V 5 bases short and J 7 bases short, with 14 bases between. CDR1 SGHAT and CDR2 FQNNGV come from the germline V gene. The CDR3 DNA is TGTGCCAGCAGCGACAGATCCTTTAGTGAAAAACTGTTTTTT. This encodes CASSDRSFSEKLFF.

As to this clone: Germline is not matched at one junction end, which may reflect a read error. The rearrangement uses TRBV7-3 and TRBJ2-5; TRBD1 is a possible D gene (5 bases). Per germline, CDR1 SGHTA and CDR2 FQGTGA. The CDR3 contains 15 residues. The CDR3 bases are TGTGCCAGCAGCTTAACCTTGACAGACCAAGAGGCCCAGTACTTC. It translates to CASSLTLTDQEAQYF.

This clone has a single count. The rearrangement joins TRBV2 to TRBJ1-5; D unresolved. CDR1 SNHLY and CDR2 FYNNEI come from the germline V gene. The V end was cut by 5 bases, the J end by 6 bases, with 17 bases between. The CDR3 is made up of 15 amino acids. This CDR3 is CASSKETPEGQPQHF. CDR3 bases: TGTGCCAGCAGTAAGGAGACCCCCGAAGGTCAGCCCCAGCATTTT.

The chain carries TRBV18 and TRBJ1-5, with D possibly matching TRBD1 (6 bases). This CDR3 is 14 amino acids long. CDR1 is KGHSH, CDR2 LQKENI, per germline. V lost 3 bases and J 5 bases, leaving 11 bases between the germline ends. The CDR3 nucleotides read TGTGCCAGCTCACCTATTAACAGGGATCAGCCCCAGCATTTT. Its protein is CASSPINRDQPQHF.

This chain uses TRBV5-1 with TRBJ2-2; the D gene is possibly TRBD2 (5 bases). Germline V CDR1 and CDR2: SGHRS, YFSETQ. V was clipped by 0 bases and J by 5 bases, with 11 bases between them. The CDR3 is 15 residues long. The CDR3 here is CASSLGRGSTGELFF. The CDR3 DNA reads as TGCGCCAGCAGCTTGGGTCGGGGTTCAACCGGGGAGCTGTTTTTT.

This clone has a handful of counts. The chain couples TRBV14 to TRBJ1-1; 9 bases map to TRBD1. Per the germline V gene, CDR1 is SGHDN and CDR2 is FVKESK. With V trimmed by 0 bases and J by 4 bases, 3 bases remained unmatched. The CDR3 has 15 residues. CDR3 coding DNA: TGTGCCAGCAGCCAAGATAGGACAGGGGCCACTGAAGCTTTCTTT. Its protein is CASSQDRTGATEAFF.

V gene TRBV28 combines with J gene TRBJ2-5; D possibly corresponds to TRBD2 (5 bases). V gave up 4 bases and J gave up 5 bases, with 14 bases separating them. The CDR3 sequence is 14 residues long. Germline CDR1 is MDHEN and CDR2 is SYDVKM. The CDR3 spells CASSSPGVAETQYF. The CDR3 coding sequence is TGTGCCAGCAGTTCCCCCGGGGTGGCGGAGACCCAGTACTTC.

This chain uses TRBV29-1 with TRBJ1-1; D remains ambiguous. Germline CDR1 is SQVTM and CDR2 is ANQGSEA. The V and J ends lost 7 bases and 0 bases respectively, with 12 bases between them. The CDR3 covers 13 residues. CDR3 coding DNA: TGCAGCGCATTAAGAGAAATGAACACTGAAGCTTTCTTT. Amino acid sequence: CSALREMNTEAFF.

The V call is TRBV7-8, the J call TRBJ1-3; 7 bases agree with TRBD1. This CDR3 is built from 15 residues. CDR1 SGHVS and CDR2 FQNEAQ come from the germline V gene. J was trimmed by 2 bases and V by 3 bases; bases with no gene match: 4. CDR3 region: CASSFDRVAGNTIYF. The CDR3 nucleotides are TGTGCCAGCAGCTTCGACAGGGTGGCTGGAAACACCATATATTTT.

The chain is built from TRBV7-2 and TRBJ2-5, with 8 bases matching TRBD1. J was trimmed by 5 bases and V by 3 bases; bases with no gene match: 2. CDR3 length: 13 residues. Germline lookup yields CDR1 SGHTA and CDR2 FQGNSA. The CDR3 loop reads CASSLDRDETQYF. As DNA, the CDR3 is TGTGCCAGCAGCTTGGACAGGGACGAGACCCAGTACTTC. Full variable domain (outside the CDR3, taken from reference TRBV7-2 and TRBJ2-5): GAGVSQSPSNKVTEKGKDVELRCDPISGHTALYWYRQSLGQGLEFLIYFQGNSAPDKSGLPSDRFSAERTGGSVSTLTIQRTQQEDSAVYLCASSLDRDETQYFGPGTRLLVL.

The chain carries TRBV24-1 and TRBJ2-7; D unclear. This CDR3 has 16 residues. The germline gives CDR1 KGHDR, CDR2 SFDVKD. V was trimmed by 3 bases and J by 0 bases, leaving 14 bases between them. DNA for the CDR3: TGTGCCACCAGTGATCCCACCCGATCCAGCTCCTACGAGCAGTACTTC. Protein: CATSDPTRSSSYEQYF.

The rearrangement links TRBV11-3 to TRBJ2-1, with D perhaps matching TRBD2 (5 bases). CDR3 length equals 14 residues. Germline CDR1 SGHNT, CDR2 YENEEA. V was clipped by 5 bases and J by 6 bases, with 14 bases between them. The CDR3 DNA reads TGTGCCAGCAGCACGGGATCCCCGGGCAATGAGCAGTTCTTC. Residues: CASSTGSPGNEQFF.

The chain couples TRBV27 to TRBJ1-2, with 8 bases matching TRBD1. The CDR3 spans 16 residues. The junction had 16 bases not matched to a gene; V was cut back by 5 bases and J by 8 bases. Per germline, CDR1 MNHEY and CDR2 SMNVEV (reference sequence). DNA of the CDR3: TGTGCCAGCAGTCTGGCGCCGGGACAGGCGATCCGAGGCTACACCTTC. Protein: CASSLAPGQAIRGYTF.

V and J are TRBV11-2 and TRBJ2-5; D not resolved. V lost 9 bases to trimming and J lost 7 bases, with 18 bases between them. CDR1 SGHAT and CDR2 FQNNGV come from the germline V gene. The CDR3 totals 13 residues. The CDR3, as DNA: TGTGCCAGTAGTTCGGCGGCCCCCCGGACCCAGTACTTC. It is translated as CASSSAAPRTQYF.

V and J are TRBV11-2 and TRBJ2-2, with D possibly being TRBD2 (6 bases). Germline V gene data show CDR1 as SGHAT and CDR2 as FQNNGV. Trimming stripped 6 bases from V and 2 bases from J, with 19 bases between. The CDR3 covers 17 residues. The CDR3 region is CASSPSTGTLNTGELFF. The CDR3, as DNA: TGTGCCAGCAGTCCTTCCACCGGGACTCTTAACACCGGGGAGCTGTTTTTT.

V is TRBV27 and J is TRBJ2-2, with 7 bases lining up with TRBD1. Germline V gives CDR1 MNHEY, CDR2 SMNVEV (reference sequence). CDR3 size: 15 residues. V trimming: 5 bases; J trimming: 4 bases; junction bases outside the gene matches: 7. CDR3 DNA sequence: TGTGCCAGCAGTATTAACAGGGGCGGCACCGGGGAGCTGTTTTTT. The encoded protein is CASSINRGGTGELFF.

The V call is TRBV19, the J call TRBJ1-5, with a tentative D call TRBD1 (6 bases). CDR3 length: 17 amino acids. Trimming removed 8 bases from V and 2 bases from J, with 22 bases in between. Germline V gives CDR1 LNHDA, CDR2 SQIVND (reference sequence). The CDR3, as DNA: TGTGCCAGTCGACTTGGGGCCCGGGACATGGGCAATCAGCCCCAGCATTTT. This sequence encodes CASRLGARDMGNQPQHF. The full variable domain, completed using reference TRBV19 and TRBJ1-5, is DGGITQSPKYLFRKEGQNVTLSCEQNLNHDAMYWYRQDPGQGLRLIYYSQIVNDFQKGDIAEGYSVSREKKESFPLTVTSAQKNPTAFYLCASRLGARDMGNQPQHFGDGTRLSIL.